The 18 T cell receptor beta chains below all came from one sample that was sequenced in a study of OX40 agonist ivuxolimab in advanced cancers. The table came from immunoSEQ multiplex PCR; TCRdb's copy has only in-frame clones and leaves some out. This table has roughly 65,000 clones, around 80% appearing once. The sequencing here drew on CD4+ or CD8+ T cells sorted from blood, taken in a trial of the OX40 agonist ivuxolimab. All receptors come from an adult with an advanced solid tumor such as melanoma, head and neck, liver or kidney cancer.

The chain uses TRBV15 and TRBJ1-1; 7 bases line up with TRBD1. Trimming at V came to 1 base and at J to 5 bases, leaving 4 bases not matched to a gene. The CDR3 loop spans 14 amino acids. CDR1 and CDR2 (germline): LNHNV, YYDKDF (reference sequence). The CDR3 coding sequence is TGTGCCACCAGCAGAGGACAGGGAAGAACTGAAGCTTTCTTT. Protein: CATSRGQGRTEAFF.

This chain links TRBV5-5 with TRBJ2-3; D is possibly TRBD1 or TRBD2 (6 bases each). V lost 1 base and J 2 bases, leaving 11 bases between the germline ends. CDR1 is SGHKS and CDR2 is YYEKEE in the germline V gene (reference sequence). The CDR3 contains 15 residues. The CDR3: CASSLTGGPTDTQYF. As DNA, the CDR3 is TGTGCCAGCAGCTTGACCGGGGGCCCCACAGATACGCAGTATTTT.

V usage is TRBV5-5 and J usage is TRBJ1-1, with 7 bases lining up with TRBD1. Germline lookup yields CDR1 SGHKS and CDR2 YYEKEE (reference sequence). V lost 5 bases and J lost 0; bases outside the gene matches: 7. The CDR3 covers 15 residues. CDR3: CASSRQGGMNTEAFF. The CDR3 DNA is TGTGCCAGCAGTCGTCAGGGGGGCATGAACACTGAAGCTTTCTTT.

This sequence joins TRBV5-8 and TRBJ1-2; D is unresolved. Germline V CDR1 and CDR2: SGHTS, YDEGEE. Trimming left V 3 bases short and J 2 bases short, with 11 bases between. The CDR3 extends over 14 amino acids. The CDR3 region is CASSSLIGNYGYTF. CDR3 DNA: TGTGCCAGCAGCTCACTTATTGGGAACTATGGCTACACCTTC.

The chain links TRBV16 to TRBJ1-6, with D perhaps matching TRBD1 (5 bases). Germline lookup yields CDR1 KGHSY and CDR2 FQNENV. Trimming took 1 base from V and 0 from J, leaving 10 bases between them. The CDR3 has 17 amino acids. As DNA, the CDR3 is TGTGCCAGCAGCCAATGGGGCCAGGGCTCCTATAATTCACCCCTCCACTTT. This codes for CASSQWGQGSYNSPLHF. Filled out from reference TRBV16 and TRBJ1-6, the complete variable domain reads GEEVAQTPKHLVRGEGQKAKLYCAPIKGHSYVFWYQQVLKNEFKFLISFQNENVFDETGMPKERFSAKCLPNSPCSLEIQATKLEDSAVYFCASSQWGQGSYNSPLHFGNGTRLTVT.

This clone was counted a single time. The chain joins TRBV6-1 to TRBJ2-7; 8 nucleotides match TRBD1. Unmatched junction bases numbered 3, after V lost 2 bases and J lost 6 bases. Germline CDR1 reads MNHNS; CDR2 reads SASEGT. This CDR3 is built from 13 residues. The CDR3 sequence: CASSERQGTEQYF. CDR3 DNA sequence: TGTGCCAGCAGTGAAAGACAGGGGACCGAGCAGTACTTC.

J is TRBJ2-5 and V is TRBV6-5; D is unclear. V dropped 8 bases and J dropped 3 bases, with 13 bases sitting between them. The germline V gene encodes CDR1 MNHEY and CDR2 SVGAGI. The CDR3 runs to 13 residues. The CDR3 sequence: CASRLGEKETQYF. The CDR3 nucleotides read TGTGCCAGCCGGCTAGGAGAAAAAGAGACCCAGTACTTC.

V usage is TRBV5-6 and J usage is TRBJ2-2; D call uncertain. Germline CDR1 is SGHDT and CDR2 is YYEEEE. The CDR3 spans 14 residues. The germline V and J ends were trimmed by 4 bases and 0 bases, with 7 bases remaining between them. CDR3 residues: CASSPTTNTGELFF. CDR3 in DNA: TGTGCCAGCAGCCCCACCACGAACACCGGGGAGCTGTTTTTT.

In DNA, the CDR3 is TGTGCCAGCACCTCTCTGGGGAAATCCCTCCACTTT. It translates to CASTSLGKSLHF. The chain employs TRBV27 and TRBJ1-6; no reliable D call. Looked up from germline, CDR1 is MNHEY and CDR2 is SMNVEV (reference sequence). The V and J ends lost 7 bases and 14 bases respectively, with 15 bases between them. The CDR3 totals 12 residues.

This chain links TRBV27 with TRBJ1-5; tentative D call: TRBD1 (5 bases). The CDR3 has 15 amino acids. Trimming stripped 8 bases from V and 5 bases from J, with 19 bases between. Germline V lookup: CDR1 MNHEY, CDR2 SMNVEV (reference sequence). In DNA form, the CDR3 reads TGTGCCAGCGGCAAAGCGACGATAGGGGATCAGCCCCAGCATTTT. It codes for CASGKATIGDQPQHF.

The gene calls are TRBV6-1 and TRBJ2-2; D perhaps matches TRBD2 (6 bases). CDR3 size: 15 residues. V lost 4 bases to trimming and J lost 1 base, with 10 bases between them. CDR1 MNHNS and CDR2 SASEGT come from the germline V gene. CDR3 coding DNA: TGTGCCAGCAGTGGTAGCGGAGTGAACACCGGGGAGCTGTTTTTT. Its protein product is CASSGSGVNTGELFF.

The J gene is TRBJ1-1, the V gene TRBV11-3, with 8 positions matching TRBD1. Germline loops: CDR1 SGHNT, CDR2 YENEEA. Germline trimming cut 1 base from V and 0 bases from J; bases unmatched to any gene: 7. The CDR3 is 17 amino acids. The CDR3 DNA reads TGTGCCAGCAGCTTAGTCAGGCAGGGGGCGGTGAACACTGAAGCTTTCTTT. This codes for CASSLVRQGAVNTEAFF.

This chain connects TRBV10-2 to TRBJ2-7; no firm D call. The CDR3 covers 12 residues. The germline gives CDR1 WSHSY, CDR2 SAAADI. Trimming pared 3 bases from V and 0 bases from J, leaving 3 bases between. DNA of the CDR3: TGCGCCAGCAGTGAAGTCTCCTACGAGCAGTACTTC. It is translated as CASSEVSYEQYF.

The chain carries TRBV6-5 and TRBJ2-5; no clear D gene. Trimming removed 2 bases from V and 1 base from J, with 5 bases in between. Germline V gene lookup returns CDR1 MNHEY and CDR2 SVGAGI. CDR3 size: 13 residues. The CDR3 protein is CASSYTTQETQYF. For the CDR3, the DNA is TGTGCCAGCAGTTACACAACCCAAGAGACCCAGTACTTC.

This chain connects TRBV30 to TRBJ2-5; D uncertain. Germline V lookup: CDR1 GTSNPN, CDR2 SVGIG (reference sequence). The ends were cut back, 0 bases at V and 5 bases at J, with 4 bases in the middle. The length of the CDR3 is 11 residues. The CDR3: CAWSVIETQYF. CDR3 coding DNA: TGTGCCTGGAGTGTCATTGAGACCCAGTACTTC.

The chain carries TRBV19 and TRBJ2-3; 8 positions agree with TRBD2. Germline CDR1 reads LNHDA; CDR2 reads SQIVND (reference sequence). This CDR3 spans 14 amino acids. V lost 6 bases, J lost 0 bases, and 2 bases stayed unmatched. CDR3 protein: CASSGLASTDTQYF. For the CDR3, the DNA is TGTGCCAGTAGCGGACTAGCTAGCACAGATACGCAGTATTTT. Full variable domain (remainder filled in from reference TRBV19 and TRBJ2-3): DGGITQSPKYLFRKEGQNVTLSCEQNLNHDAMYWYRQDPGQGLRLIYYSQIVNDFQKGDIAEGYSVSREKKESFPLTVTSAQKNPTAFYLCASSGLASTDTQYFGPGTRLTVL.

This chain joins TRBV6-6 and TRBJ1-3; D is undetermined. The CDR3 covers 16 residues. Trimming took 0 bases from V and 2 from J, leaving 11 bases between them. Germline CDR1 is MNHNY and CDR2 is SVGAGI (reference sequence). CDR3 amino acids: CASSYSVGKTGNTIYF. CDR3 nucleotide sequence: TGTGCCAGCAGTTACTCGGTAGGGAAAACTGGAAACACCATATATTTT.

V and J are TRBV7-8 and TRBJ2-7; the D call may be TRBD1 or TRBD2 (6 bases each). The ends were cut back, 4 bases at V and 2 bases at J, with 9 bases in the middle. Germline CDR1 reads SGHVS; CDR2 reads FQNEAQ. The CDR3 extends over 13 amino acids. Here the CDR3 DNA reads TGTGCCAGCAGCTGGGGGGCGGCCTACGAGCAGTACTTC. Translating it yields CASSWGAAYEQYF.